The clone carrying this T cell receptor (beta chain) has a single count. Antigen specificity is unknown. The source of the sample is a study of cytomegalovirus exposure and HLA in healthy donors. Overall study findings and caveats: According to a subsequent analysis, TCR clusters from the first cohort were inclined to appear together in the 120 or so validation repertoires. In vitro confirmation showed a few CMV-associated chains to be CMV antigen specific. Generally TCR sequences proved uncommon, though certain public TCRs appeared in numerous donors. For cytomegalovirus status, the classifier reportedly gave diagnoses with high specificity and sensitivity.

Only in-frame clones appear in the TCRdb table, and some are missing; sequencing was by immunoSEQ multiplex PCR. The sample carries some 330,000 clones, more than 80% recorded once. The TCR originated in a woman aged 18-29 years in good health and CMV-seronegative. The source material was PBMCs.

As DNA, the CDR3 is TGTGCCAGCAGTTTAAGGGCTTGGACAGGGGGTAATGAAAAACTGTTTTTT. Translated: CASSLRAWTGGNEKLFF. This sequence joins TRBV27 and TRBJ1-4, with 10 bases matching TRBD1. The CDR3 has 17 amino acids. Germline V lookup: CDR1 MNHEY, CDR2 SMNVEV (reference sequence). Germline trimming cut 2 bases from V and 4 bases from J; bases unmatched to any gene: 7.